This T cell receptor (beta chain) was found in a study of T cells in narcolepsy (dated by TCRdb to about 2018). As for the study more broadly: Patients with narcolepsy type 1 or type 2 (NT1, NT2) were enrolled in the study together with healthy control donors. The study used TCR Vbeta sequencing to track clonotypes in blood and CSF while looking for autoreactive T cells in narcolepsy patients that target self-antigens of hypocretin neurons (hypocretin, TRIB2).

This clone has just one count. No cognate antigen has been identified for it. Base qualities are not provided; no much larger clone lies one nucleotide away. Beyond this particular receptor, the publication reports: Some blood memory CD4+ repertoires from patients and controls contained no sequences matching autoreactive T cell clones. Autoreactive clonotypes were reported to be detected serially in the blood of the same patients and of different patients, but not in the blood of healthy controls. Numbers of sequenced blood memory CD4+ clonotypes were comparable, averaging approximately 40,000 in patients and roughly 35,000 in controls. HCRT-specific and TRIB2-specific autoreactive clonotypes were highlighted in plots that compared CD4+ T cell clonotypes in CSF versus blood from the same patient.

For TCR Vbeta sequencing, memory CD4+ T cells were sorted ex vivo from the peripheral blood of narcolepsy patients and healthy controls. The library was produced with the immunoSEQ multiplex PCR assay. TCRdb's version of the immuneACCESS table is confined to in-frame rearrangements and falls short of the full clone set. An unresolved V gene accounts for under half of the shortfall where checked; the remainder is of unknown origin. Recorded for this sample are tens of thousands of clones; around 86% of them occurred a single time. Jointly, the top ten make up roughly 0.7% of the sample. At the junction V is shortened by 2 bases and J by 2 bases, with 9 bases in between. CDR1 and CDR2 were assigned from the germline V gene as MDHEN and SYDVKM. Spanning cysteine to phenylalanine, the CDR3 consists of 14 amino acids. The read is trimmed to its CDR3 DNA, 42 bases read in frame from base 1.

The TCR sequence derives from a human donor in good health. The rearrangement combines TRBV28 with TRBJ1-1, and perhaps TRBD1 as D gene, on 5 matching bases. The source material was memory (CD45RA-) CD4+ T cells from blood. The meaning of the sample's cell subset or site label: memory T cells sorted ex vivo from peripheral blood. Here is the DNA: TGTGCCAGCAGTTTAGTGACAGAAAACACTGAAGCTTTCTTT. It is translated as CASSLVTENTEAFF.